A selection of T cell receptor beta chains follows, all from one sample in a study of blood T cell repertoires in COVID-19. The repertoire was sequenced with immunoSEQ multiplex PCR; TCRdb's copy has only in-frame clones and lacks some. The sample includes some 240,000 clones, approximately 83% of them seen just once. The sequenced sample consisted of peripheral blood. Source of these receptors: a woman older than 75 with acute or convalescent COVID-19. Both conserved end residues are part of each CDR3. The D gene is left open where the match is weak. Clone size is shown for a subset of rows, as once, few, many or a class of expanded clone.

D gene: .
V gene: TRBV7-2
clone size: .
J gene: TRBJ1-1
CDR3 protein: CASSLDSEAFF
CDR3 DNA: TGTGCCAGCAGCTTAGACAGTGAAGCTTTCTTT

D gene: .
V gene: TRBV2
clone size: .
J gene: TRBJ1-2
CDR3 protein: CASSQQGFEGYTF
CDR3 DNA: TGTGCCAGCAGCCAACAGGGATTTGAAGGCTACACCTTC

D gene: .
V gene: TRBV5-1
clone size: .
J gene: TRBJ2-7
CDR3 protein: CASSGAGIGSEQYF
CDR3 DNA: TGCGCCAGCAGTGGAGCGGGCATCGGGAGCGAGCAGTACTTC

D gene: .
V gene: TRBV5-5
clone size: .
J gene: TRBJ2-7
CDR3 protein: CASSLVQTPYEQYF
CDR3 DNA: TGTGCCAGCAGCTTGGTACAGACCCCCTACGAGCAGTACTTC

D gene: TRBD1
V gene: TRBV19
clone size: .
J gene: TRBJ1-5
CDR3 protein: CASRTRTGGQGSQPQHF
CDR3 DNA: TGTGCCAGCCGAACCCGAACAGGCGGACAGGGGAGTCAGCCCCAGCATTTT

D gene: .
V gene: TRBV30
clone size: .
J gene: TRBJ1-2
CDR3 protein: CAWSEPPAYSYGYTF
CDR3 DNA: TGTGCCTGGAGTGAACCCCCAGCGTATTCCTATGGCTACACCTTC

D gene: .
V gene: TRBV5-1
clone size: .
J gene: TRBJ1-1
CDR3 protein: CASSSQGEGVTEAFF
CDR3 DNA: TGCGCCAGCAGCTCACAGGGTGAGGGGGTCACTGAAGCTTTCTTT

D gene: TRBD2
V gene: TRBV18
clone size: .
J gene: TRBJ2-7
CDR3 protein: CASSLRRGSSYEQYF
CDR3 DNA: TGTGCCAGCTCCCTCAGGCGGGGGAGCTCCTACGAGCAGTACTTC

D gene: .
V gene: TRBV5-6
clone size: once
J gene: TRBJ2-3
CDR3 protein: CASSRRTLATDTQYF
CDR3 DNA: TGTGCCAGCAGCCGTCGGACCCTAGCCACAGATACGCAGTATTTT

D gene: .
V gene: TRBV7-3
clone size: .
J gene: TRBJ1-1
CDR3 protein: CASSSDHGGNTEAFF
CDR3 DNA: TGTGCCAGCAGCTCGGACCACGGGGGGAACACTGAAGCTTTCTTT

D gene: .
V gene: TRBV5-1
clone size: .
J gene: TRBJ1-3
CDR3 protein: CASSPTAGFSGNTIYF
CDR3 DNA: TGCGCCAGCAGCCCAACGGCAGGGTTCTCTGGAAACACCATATATTTT

D gene: TRBD1
V gene: TRBV5-5
clone size: .
J gene: TRBJ1-1
CDR3 protein: CASSYRQGNTEAFF
CDR3 DNA: TGTGCCAGCAGCTACAGACAGGGAAACACTGAAGCTTTCTTT

D gene: .
V gene: TRBV6-6
clone size: .
J gene: TRBJ1-2
CDR3 protein: CASSYSSGYYGYTF
CDR3 DNA: TGTGCCAGCAGTTACTCCTCGGGGTACTATGGCTACACCTTC

D gene: TRBD1
V gene: TRBV3-1/TRBV3-2
clone size: .
J gene: TRBJ1-6
CDR3 protein: CASSQAGTGNSPLHF
CDR3 DNA: TGTGCCAGCAGCCAAGCCGGGACAGGGAATTCACCCCTCCACTTT

D gene: .
V gene: TRBV13
clone size: once
J gene: TRBJ2-3
CDR3 protein: CASSLKPSGTDTQYF
CDR3 DNA: TGTGCCAGCAGCTTAAAACCCAGCGGTACAGATACGCAGTATTTT

D gene: TRBD1
V gene: TRBV5-5
clone size: .
J gene: TRBJ2-2
CDR3 protein: CASSIRTGSTGELFF
CDR3 DNA: TGTGCCAGCAGCATAAGGACAGGGAGCACCGGGGAGCTGTTTTTT

D gene: .
V gene: TRBV6-6
clone size: few
J gene: TRBJ2-3
CDR3 protein: CASSPPGGADTQYF
CDR3 DNA: TGTGCCAGCAGTCCCCCCGGGGGTGCAGATACGCAGTATTTT

D gene: .
V gene: TRBV7-2
clone size: .
J gene: TRBJ2-3
CDR3 protein: CASSRQADTQYF
CDR3 DNA: TGTGCCAGCAGCAGACAGGCAGATACGCAGTATTTT

D gene: .
V gene: TRBV18
clone size: .
J gene: TRBJ1-1
CDR3 protein: CASSPTAGAVNTEAFF
CDR3 DNA: TGTGCCAGCTCACCCACGGCAGGGGCAGTGAACACTGAAGCTTTCTTT

D gene: TRBD1
V gene: TRBV19
clone size: once
J gene: TRBJ1-5
CDR3 protein: CASSRTGGGNQPQHF
CDR3 DNA: TGTGCCAGTAGTAGGACAGGGGGCGGCAATCAGCCCCAGCATTTT

D gene: .
V gene: TRBV5-3
clone size: .
J gene: TRBJ2-7
CDR3 protein: CARSPLRKGGGPYEQYF
CDR3 DNA: TGTGCCAGAAGCCCTCTCCGAAAAGGCGGGGGCCCCTACGAGCAGTACTTC

D gene: TRBD1
V gene: TRBV2
clone size: .
J gene: TRBJ2-1
CDR3 protein: CASTTGGASNEQFF
CDR3 DNA: TGTGCCAGCACAACAGGGGGCGCGAGCAATGAGCAGTTCTTC

D gene: TRBD1
V gene: TRBV19
clone size: .
J gene: TRBJ1-4
CDR3 protein: CASSMGDRVLEKLFF
CDR3 DNA: TGTGCCAGTAGTATGGGGGACAGGGTGTTAGAAAAACTGTTTTTT

D gene: .
V gene: TRBV12-3/TRBV12-4
clone size: .
J gene: TRBJ2-1
CDR3 protein: CASSSVGYTQQFF
CDR3 DNA: TGTGCCAGCAGTTCCGTCGGGTATACTCAGCAGTTCTTC

D gene: .
V gene: TRBV28
clone size: .
J gene: TRBJ1-1
CDR3 protein: CASSLWQSNTEAFF
CDR3 DNA: TGTGCCAGCAGTTTGTGGCAGTCGAACACTGAAGCTTTCTTT

D gene: .
V gene: TRBV15
clone size: .
J gene: TRBJ1-2
CDR3 protein: CATSRGGGSDYGYTF
CDR3 DNA: TGTGCCACCAGCAGGGGGGGTGGGTCGGACTATGGCTACACCTTC

D gene: .
V gene: TRBV30
clone size: .
J gene: TRBJ1-4
CDR3 protein: CAWSEGSVGEKLFF
CDR3 DNA: TGTGCCTGGAGCGAGGGAAGCGTGGGGGAAAAACTGTTTTTT

D gene: TRBD2
V gene: TRBV28
clone size: .
J gene: TRBJ2-1
CDR3 protein: CASKGGGIYNEQFF
CDR3 DNA: TGTGCCAGCAAGGGCGGGGGGATTTACAATGAGCAGTTCTTC

D gene: TRBD2
V gene: TRBV9
clone size: .
J gene: TRBJ2-3
CDR3 protein: CASTHSGGASDTQYF
CDR3 DNA: TGTGCCAGCACCCATAGCGGGGGGGCCAGCGATACGCAGTATTTT

D gene: .
V gene: TRBV7-9
clone size: .
J gene: TRBJ2-7
CDR3 protein: CASSLVQGRAYEQYF
CDR3 DNA: TGTGCCAGCAGCTTAGTCCAAGGGCGGGCCTACGAGCAGTACTTC

D gene: .
V gene: TRBV5-3
clone size: .
J gene: TRBJ2-3
CDR3 protein: CARSLFGRGGGDTQYF
CDR3 DNA: TGTGCCAGAAGCTTGTTTGGCAGGGGTGGCGGAGATACGCAGTATTTT

D gene: .
V gene: TRBV4-2
clone size: few
J gene: TRBJ1-2
CDR3 protein: CASSQDRRGDYGYTF
CDR3 DNA: TGTGCCAGCAGCCAAGATCGGCGAGGAGACTATGGCTACACCTTC

D gene: TRBD1
V gene: TRBV3-1/TRBV3-2
clone size: .
J gene: TRBJ2-3
CDR3 protein: CASSQAGQVADTQYF
CDR3 DNA: TGTGCCAGCAGCCAAGCGGGACAGGTAGCAGATACGCAGTATTTT

D gene: TRBD1
V gene: TRBV7-9
clone size: .
J gene: TRBJ1-2
CDR3 protein: CASSLGQAASNYGYTF
CDR3 DNA: TGTGCCAGCAGCCTGGGACAGGCTGCCTCTAACTATGGCTACACCTTC

D gene: TRBD1
V gene: TRBV5-6
clone size: .
J gene: TRBJ1-2
CDR3 protein: CASSFGTGEYGYTF
CDR3 DNA: TGTGCCAGCAGCTTTGGGACAGGGGAGTATGGCTACACCTTC